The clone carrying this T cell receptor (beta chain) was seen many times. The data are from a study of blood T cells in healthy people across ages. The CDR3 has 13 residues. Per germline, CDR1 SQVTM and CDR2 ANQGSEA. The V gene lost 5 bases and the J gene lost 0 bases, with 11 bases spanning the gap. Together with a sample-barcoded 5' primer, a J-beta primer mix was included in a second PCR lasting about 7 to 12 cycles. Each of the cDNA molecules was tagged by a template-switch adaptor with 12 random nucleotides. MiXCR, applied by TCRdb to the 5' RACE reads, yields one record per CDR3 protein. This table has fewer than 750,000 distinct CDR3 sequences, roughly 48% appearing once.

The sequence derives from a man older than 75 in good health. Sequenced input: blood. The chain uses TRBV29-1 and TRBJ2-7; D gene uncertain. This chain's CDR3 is CSVPDGNSYEQYF. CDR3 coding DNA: TGCAGCGTTCCGGACGGAAACTCCTACGAGCAGTACTTC.